This TCR beta chain was recorded in a study of cytomegalovirus exposure and HLA in healthy donors. Overall study: The study placed 80% to 90% of its 398 genotyped donors in the Caucasian-associated ancestry cluster.

This clone was seen a handful of times. Its specificity is not known. PCR amplification relied on 60 Vbeta primers (plus 13 Jbeta primers). Clones were sequenced by immunoSEQ multiplex PCR, and TCRdb holds only the in-frame ones, with some missing. The sample records around 170,000 clones, more than 75% being singletons. The CDR3 loop spans 17 amino acids. J lost 4 bases, V lost 4 bases, and 8 bases had no gene match. Looked up from germline, CDR1 is SGHRS and CDR2 is YFSETQ. The study sampled nominally healthy donors, though unrecorded immune exposures were likely. Study-level findings and limits: For most TCR beta V segments, an earlier analysis put the productive rate at about 87% or about 30% of the time.

Sequencing was done on a sample of PBMCs. This clonotype was obtained from a male donor in good health and CMV-seronegative. This chain uses TRBV5-1 with TRBJ2-3; 14 bases map to TRBD2. The CDR3 is CASSPGTSGSSSDTQYF. The CDR3 region has the DNA TGCGCCAGCAGCCCAGGGACTAGCGGGAGTAGTTCAGATACGCAGTATTTT. The full variable domain, its missing parts supplied by reference TRBV5-1 and TRBJ2-3, is KAGVTQTPRYLIKTRGQQVTLSCSPISGHRSVSWYQQTPGQGLQFLFEYFSETQRNKGNFPGRFSGRQFSNSRSEMNVSTLELGDSALYLCASSPGTSGSSSDTQYFGPGTRLTVL.